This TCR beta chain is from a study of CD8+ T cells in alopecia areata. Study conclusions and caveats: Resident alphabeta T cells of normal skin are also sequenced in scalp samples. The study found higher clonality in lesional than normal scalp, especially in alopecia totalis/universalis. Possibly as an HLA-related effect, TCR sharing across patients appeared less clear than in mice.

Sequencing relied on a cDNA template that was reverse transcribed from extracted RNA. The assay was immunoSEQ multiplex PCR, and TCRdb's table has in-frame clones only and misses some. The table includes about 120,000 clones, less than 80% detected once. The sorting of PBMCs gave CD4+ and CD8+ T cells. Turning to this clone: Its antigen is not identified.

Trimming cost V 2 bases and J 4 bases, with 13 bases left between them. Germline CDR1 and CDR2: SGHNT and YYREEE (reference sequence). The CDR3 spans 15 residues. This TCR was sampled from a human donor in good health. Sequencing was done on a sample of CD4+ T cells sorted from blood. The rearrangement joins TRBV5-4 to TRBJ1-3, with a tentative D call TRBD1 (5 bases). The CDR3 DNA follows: TGTGCCAGCAGCTTATGGGACCTACCAGGAAACACCATATATTTT. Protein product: CASSLWDLPGNTIYF.